This TCR beta chain was identified in a study of cytomegalovirus exposure and HLA in healthy donors. As regards this clone: The antigen is unknown.

Study-wide points: Despite most TCR sequences being rare, some public TCRs occurred in many donors.

The primer mix had 60 Vbeta and 13 Jbeta primers. Assay: immunoSEQ multiplex PCR; the TCRdb copy retains only in-frame clones and omits some. Among 180,000 or so clones listed, 75% to 90% were seen once. Each donor was healthy, and each was a bone marrow donor. Sequenced input: PBMCs. The sequence came from a woman younger than 45 in good health and CMV-seronegative.

The CDR3 protein is CASRGSGMNTEAFF. In nucleotides, the CDR3 is TGCGCCAGCAGAGGTTCAGGGATGAACACTGAAGCTTTCTTT. The V gene is TRBV5-1, the J gene TRBJ1-1, with D tentatively TRBD1 (5 bases). Germline V lookup: CDR1 SGHRS, CDR2 YFSETQ. The germline V and J ends were trimmed by 5 bases and 0 bases, with 11 bases remaining between them. The CDR3 has 14 amino acids.